This entry is about one T cell receptor (beta chain). RNA transcripts gave rise to amplified TCR beta CDR3 regions. The TCR CDR3 was amplified in a first-round RT-PCR using the HTBI primer set. Each CDR3 protein is one row after TCRdb ran MiXCR on the multiplex PCR reads. This sample has around 350,000 distinct CDR3 sequences, with approximately 17% found just once. The germline CDR1 and CDR2 sequences are LGHDT and YNNKEL (reference sequence). The CDR3 runs 16 residues. Losses at the gene ends were 10 bases for V and 3 bases for J; bases not matched to a gene: 12. The entry originates in a study of T cells in Graves' hyperthyroidism and ophthalmopathy.

This sequence originates from a woman in her 30s with Graves' hyperthyroidism that later progressed to Graves' ophthalmopathy. Sequencing used blood. The chain has TRBV3-1 and TRBJ2-1; 10 positions match TRBD2. Here the CDR3 DNA reads TGTGCCACATCAGACCCTAGCGGGAGTAACTACAATGAGCAGTTCTTC. Its protein is CATSDPSGSNYNEQFF.